The 15 T cell receptor beta chains presented below share a single source sample, sequenced in a study of blood T cell repertoires in COVID-19. Only in-frame clones appear in the TCRdb table, and some are missing; sequencing was by immunoSEQ multiplex PCR. Of tens of thousands of clones in the sample, roughly 90% were seen once. The sample consisted of peripheral blood. Every receptor here comes from a man between 60 and 70 years old with acute or convalescent COVID-19.

The chain links TRBV6-5 to TRBJ2-5, with 8 nucleotides matching TRBD1. Germline V gene lookup returns CDR1 MNHEY and CDR2 SVGAGI. The CDR3 has 15 amino acids. The trim removed 6 bases at V and 5 bases at J, leaving 11 bases unmatched. The chain's CDR3 is CASRSHRGAVETQYF. The CDR3 nucleotides are TGTGCCAGCAGGTCCCACAGGGGGGCGGTCGAGACCCAGTACTTC.

The CDR3 loop is CASRDLVRGSEQFF. As DNA, the CDR3 is TGCGCCAGCAGGGACTTAGTGAGAGGCAGTGAGCAGTTCTTC. The V gene is TRBV4-1, the J gene TRBJ2-1; D possibly corresponds to TRBD2 (5 bases). The CDR3 has 14 amino acids. V lost 6 bases and J 9 bases, leaving 18 bases between the germline ends. The germline gives CDR1 MGHRA, CDR2 YSYEKL.

This chain connects TRBV21-1 to TRBJ2-5; the table names TRBD2, a call not compared with the DNA. TRBV21-1 is a recognized pseudogene. CDR3 length: 14 residues. CDR3 bases: TGTGCCAGCAGCAAAGCGGGAGGGTGGGAGACCCAGTACTTC. Amino acids: CASSKAGGWETQYF.

J is TRBJ1-4 and V is TRBV5-6; 7 nucleotides line up with TRBD1. This CDR3 is 13 amino acids long. Germline V gives CDR1 SGHDT, CDR2 YYEEEE. V lost 0 bases, J lost 10 bases, and 3 bases stayed unmatched. The CDR3 DNA follows: TGTGCCAGCAGCTTGGCCTCAGGGGGAAAACTGTTTTTT. This gives the protein CASSLASGGKLFF.

The CDR3 loop reads CASSLAATGLNTEAFF. The DNA for the CDR3 is TGTGCCAGCAGCTTAGCGGCGACAGGTCTGAACACTGAAGCTTTCTTT. The genes are TRBV7-8 and TRBJ1-1; a weak D match, TRBD1 (6 bases). CDR3 length equals 16 residues. The germline gives CDR1 SGHVS, CDR2 FQNEAQ. V was cut by 0 bases and J by 0 bases, with 11 bases left in between.

The chain is built from TRBV11-3 and TRBJ2-6; a weak D match, TRBD1 (5 bases). The CDR3 totals 18 residues. CDR1 SGHNT and CDR2 YENEEA come from the germline V gene. V was cut by 3 bases and J by 0 bases, with 15 bases left in between. CDR3 region: CASSFLGRSLSGANVLTF. The CDR3 DNA sequence: TGTGCCAGCAGCTTCCTGGGGCGGAGCCTCTCTGGGGCCAACGTCCTGACTTTC.

V and J are TRBV2 and TRBJ1-6; the D gene is possibly TRBD1 (6 bases). Trimming shortened V by 7 bases and J by 7 bases, and 17 bases separated the two germline ends. The CDR3 is made up of 15 amino acids. The germline CDR1 and CDR2 sequences are SNHLY and FYNNEI. The CDR3 DNA sequence: TGTGCCAGCACCATTCAGGGGAGGGGGAATTCACCCCTCCACTTT. Translating it yields CASTIQGRGNSPLHF.

The chain is built from TRBV14 and TRBJ1-2; TRBD1 matches at 11 bases. The CDR3 consists of 18 residues. Trimming cost V 0 bases and J 7 bases; bases outside gene matches: 13. The germline gives CDR1 SGHDN, CDR2 FVKESK. DNA of the CDR3: TGTGCCAGCAGCCAAGATTTAGCCCTAGGACAGGGGGCGTTTGGCTACACCTTC. Translating it yields CASSQDLALGQGAFGYTF.

The rearrangement joins TRBV2 to TRBJ1-4; D uncertain. The CDR3 has 13 residues. The V gene lost 7 bases and the J gene lost 0 bases, with 6 bases spanning the gap. Germline lookup yields CDR1 SNHLY and CDR2 FYNNEI. For the CDR3, the DNA is TGTGCCAGCATACAGTCAACTAATGAAAAACTGTTTTTT. It is translated as CASIQSTNEKLFF.

The gene calls are TRBV6-5 and TRBJ2-3; a weak D match, TRBD2 (6 bases). The CDR3 runs 15 residues. Trimming took 2 bases from V and 3 from J, leaving 12 bases between them. The germline V gene encodes CDR1 MNHEY and CDR2 SVGAGI. The CDR3 DNA follows: TGTGCCAGCAGTTACATTAAGGGGAGGACAGATACGCAGTATTTT. As protein: CASSYIKGRTDTQYF.

This clone was seen a few times. The chain joins TRBV11-1 to TRBJ2-5; no definite D call. V gave up 4 bases and J gave up 4 bases, with 7 bases separating them. The CDR3 sequence is 12 residues long. The germline CDR1 and CDR2 sequences are SGHAT and FQDESV (reference sequence). The CDR3 loop reads CASSSLGETQYF. In DNA form, the CDR3 reads TGTGCCAGCAGCTCTCTCGGAGAGACCCAGTACTTC.

The chain has TRBV18 and TRBJ2-1, with 14 bases that match TRBD2. The V gene's germline CDR1 is KGHSH and CDR2 LQKENI. The CDR3 is made up of 17 amino acids. V dropped 5 bases and J dropped 10; count of bases not matched to a gene: 13. In nucleotides, the CDR3 is TGTGCCAGCTCAAATAGCCCGGGACTAGCGGGAGAAGGCGAGCAGTTCTTC. Translated: CASSNSPGLAGEGEQFF. Full variable domain (remainder filled in from reference TRBV18 and TRBJ2-1): NAGVMQNPRHLVRRRGQEARLRCSPMKGHSHVYWYRQLPEEGLKFMVYLQKENIIDESGMPKERFSAEFPKEGPSILRIQQVVRGDSAAYFCASSNSPGLAGEGEQFFGPGTRLTVL.

The J gene is TRBJ2-7, the V gene TRBV5-1; 8 positions match TRBD1. From germline, CDR1 is SGHRS and CDR2 YFSETQ. The CDR3 sequence is 14 residues long. Trimming cost V 4 bases and J 2 bases; bases outside gene matches: 5. The CDR3 region has the DNA TGCGCCAGCAGCCCTTCGACAGGGGCCTACGAGCAGTACTTC. It specifies CASSPSTGAYEQYF.

CDR3 residues: CASSFTGEQYF. CDR3 DNA: TGCGCCAGCAGCTTTACAGGGGAGCAGTACTTC. The chain couples TRBV5-1 to TRBJ2-7; possible D gene TRBD1, 6 bases. V was cut by 2 bases and J by 7 bases, with 7 bases left in between. CDR3 length equals 11 residues. The germline V gene encodes CDR1 SGHRS and CDR2 YFSETQ.

In this sample, this clone turned up a few times. The chain joins TRBV29-1 to TRBJ1-1; D remains ambiguous. Deletions cut 0 bases from V and 0 bases from J, with 5 bases between. The germline V gene has CDR1 SQVTM and CDR2 ANQGSEA. The CDR3 runs to 13 residues. The CDR3 loop is CSVEEQMNTEAFF. As DNA, the CDR3 is TGCAGCGTTGAAGAGCAGATGAACACTGAAGCTTTCTTT. The full variable domain, in which reference TRBV29-1 and TRBJ1-1 provide the parts outside the CDR3, is SAVISQKPSRDICQRGTSLTIQCQVDSQVTMMFWYRQQPGQSLTLIATANQGSEATYESGFVIDKFPISRPNLTFSTLTVSNMSPEDSSIYLCSVEEQMNTEAFFGQGTRLTVV.